Listed here are 29 T cell receptor beta chains from one sample, sequenced in a study of regulatory T cells in long-lasting Graves disease. With iRepertoire HTBI primers and Arm-PCR of CDR3 regions, TCR beta libraries were built. MiXCR, applied by TCRdb to the multiplex PCR reads, yields one record per CDR3 protein. The sample lists around 500,000 distinct CDR3 sequences, 15% to 20% occurring once. Time point of the sample: newly diagnosed GD, antithyroid drugs for less than 3 months. The TCR library was prepared using RNA isolated from PBMCs. These data were also filed under a second study, of T cells in Graves' hyperthyroidism and ophthalmopathy.

The sequencing used peripheral blood mononuclear cells (PBMCs), collected at new diagnosis, from a patient treated with antithyroid drugs. The receptors derive from a woman aged 40 to 65 with Graves disease.

The chain couples TRBV20-1 to TRBJ2-7; D is perhaps TRBD2 (6 bases). This CDR3 is built from 16 residues. Trimming cost V 2 bases and J 1 base, with 18 bases left between them. Germline V gene sequence: CDR1 DFQATT, CDR2 SNEGSKA (reference sequence). CDR3 nucleotides: TGCAGTGCTAGAATGCGTTCGGCTAGCGATTCCTACGAGCAGTACTTC. This translates into CSARMRSASDSYEQYF.

This clonotype was recorded many times. The genes are TRBV3-1 and TRBJ2-5; a weak D match, TRBD1 (5 bases). Trimming removed 5 bases at V and 5 bases at J, with 9 bases between. This CDR3 is 12 amino acids long. Germline values: CDR1 LGHDT, CDR2 YNNKEL (reference sequence). This CDR3 reads CASSVNRETQYF. The CDR3, as DNA: TGTGCCAGCAGCGTCAACAGGGAGACCCAGTACTTC.

This clonotype was counted between two and nine times. The genes are TRBV12-5 and TRBJ2-1; D is possibly TRBD1 (6 bases). Trimming took 5 bases from V and 7 from J, leaving 9 bases between them. CDR3 length: 12 amino acids. CDR1 is LGHNT, CDR2 FRNRAP, per germline. CDR3 protein: CASGNQGNEQFF. The CDR3 DNA follows: TGTGCTAGTGGTAACCAGGGGAATGAGCAGTTCTTC.

The J gene is TRBJ1-2, the V gene TRBV11-2; possible D gene TRBD1, 5 bases. Germline CDR1 SGHAT, CDR2 FQNNGV. V dropped 5 bases and J dropped 4 bases, with 23 bases sitting between them. CDR3 length equals 17 residues. The CDR3 DNA reads as TGTGCCAGCAGCCCTCCGGGGGGACCTACCCCCCTCTATGGCTACACCTTC. It is translated as CASSPPGGPTPLYGYTF.

In this sample, this clonotype turned up many times. The chain joins TRBV2 to TRBJ1-1; no clear D. V shed 3 bases and J shed 3 bases, with 11 bases lying between them. CDR3 length equals 14 residues. Germline V gene data show CDR1 as SNHLY and CDR2 as FYNNEI. The CDR3 DNA reads TGTGCCAGCAGTGACGGCCTCCATGACACTGAAGCTTTCTTT. It codes for CASSDGLHDTEAFF.

This clonotype occurred a few times. Possible read error: a much larger clone is one base away. The V and J genes are TRBV12-3 or TRBV12-4 and TRBJ2-7; D is perhaps TRBD2 (5 bases). Trimming took 3 bases from V and 5 from J, leaving 14 bases between them. The CDR3 sequence is 14 residues long. The CDR3 loop reads CASSFPGSRDEQYF. The CDR3 DNA is TGTGCCAGCAGTTTTCCGGGTTCGAGGGACGAGCAGTACTTC.

This clonotype was seen more than once but under ten times. The rearrangement links TRBV2 to TRBJ2-2, with D perhaps given as TRBD1 or TRBD2 (5 bases each). Trimming pared 6 bases from V and 4 bases from J, leaving 12 bases between. This CDR3 region has 14 residues. Per the germline V gene, CDR1 is SNHLY and CDR2 is FYNNEI. The CDR3 sequence is CASSSTRGTGELFF. CDR3 DNA: TGTGCCAGCAGCTCCACTAGGGGCACCGGGGAGCTGTTTTTT. Based on the CDR3 plus reference TRBV2 and TRBJ2-2, the full variable domain is EPEVTQTPSHQVTQMGQEVILRCVPISNHLYFYWYRQILGQKVEFLVSFYNNEISEKSEIFDDQFSVERPDGSNFTLKIRSTKLEDSAMYFCASSSTRGTGELFFGEGSRLTVL.

V and J are TRBV24-1 and TRBJ2-5, with D maybe TRBD1 (6 bases). V gave up 1 base and J gave up 1 base, with 12 bases separating them. CDR3 length: 16 residues. The germline CDR1 and CDR2 sequences are KGHDR and SFDVKD. CDR3 in amino acids: CATSDFVQGSQETQYF. The CDR3 DNA reads TGTGCCACCAGTGATTTCGTCCAGGGGTCCCAAGAGACCCAGTACTTC.

The chain combines TRBV2 with TRBJ2-7; possibly TRBD1 for D (6 bases). Germline CDR1 is SNHLY and CDR2 is FYNNEI. The germline V and J ends were trimmed by 4 bases and 0 bases, with 7 bases remaining between them. This CDR3 is built from 13 residues. In DNA, the CDR3 is TGTGCCAGCAGTGGACAGGCCTCCTACGAGCAGTACTTC. Encoded protein: CASSGQASYEQYF.

This clonotype was seen at least ten times. J is TRBJ2-1 and V is TRBV3-1; no clear D. The CDR3 length is 13 residues. The V end was cut by 8 bases, the J end by 4 bases, with 12 bases between. Germline CDR1 and CDR2: LGHDT and YNNKEL (reference sequence). CDR3 DNA sequence: TGTGCCAGCGATAAGGCCGGATACAATGAGCAGTTCTTC. It codes for CASDKAGYNEQFF.

This clonotype was counted between two and nine times. The V call is TRBV20-1, the J call TRBJ1-1; D not certain. CDR3 length: 14 amino acids. The germline V gene has CDR1 DFQATT and CDR2 SNEGSKA (reference sequence). V was shortened by 3 bases and J by 0 bases, with 11 bases between the two germline ends. Written as DNA, the CDR3 is TGCAGTGCTAGTCCACTTAACCTGAACACTGAAGCTTTCTTT. Translating it yields CSASPLNLNTEAFF.

This clonotype occurred a few times. The V call is TRBV19, the J call TRBJ1-5; D unresolved. Germline V gene sequence: CDR1 LNHDA, CDR2 SQIVND (reference sequence). CDR3 length: 14 residues. The germline V and J ends were trimmed by 1 base and 6 bases, with 10 bases remaining between them. The CDR3 sequence is CASSIGMSSQPQHF. CDR3 sequence (DNA): TGTGCCAGTAGTATAGGAATGAGCTCTCAGCCCCAGCATTTT.

This chain joins TRBV9 and TRBJ1-4, with TRBD1 matching 7 bases. Losses at the gene ends were 3 bases for V and 5 bases for J; bases not matched to a gene: 10. Germline V gene sequence: CDR1 SGDLS, CDR2 YYNGEE. The CDR3 runs 16 residues. The CDR3 here is CASSDTQGGSNEKLFF. The CDR3 DNA follows: TGTGCCAGCAGCGATACCCAGGGGGGGAGCAATGAAAAACTGTTTTTT.

With regard to this clonotype: This clone may be a read error of a much larger clone one base away. The chain couples TRBV3-1 to TRBJ1-6; D perhaps matches TRBD1 (6 bases). This CDR3 has 14 residues. Per germline, CDR1 LGHDT and CDR2 YNNKEL (reference sequence). The CDR3 DNA follows: TGTGCCAGCAGCCCGACAGGCTATCATTCACCCCTCCACTTT. It translates to CASSPTGYHSPLHF.

This clonotype was seen repeatedly, ten times or more. This chain joins TRBV20-1 and TRBJ2-5; a possible D gene is TRBD2 (6 bases). Germline values: CDR1 DFQATT, CDR2 SNEGSKA (reference sequence). This CDR3 contains 14 residues. Trimming took 6 bases from V and 5 from J, leaving 19 bases between them. The CDR3 DNA is TGCAGTGCCAGGTTACCCCCGGGGAGGGAGACCCAGTACTTC. This sequence encodes CSARLPPGRETQYF.

The CDR3 DNA is TGCAGTGCTAGAGACCCGAAGGGGGGCGGCGGGACCTACGAGCAGTACTTC. Amino acid sequence: CSARDPKGGGGTYEQYF. The chain joins TRBV20-1 to TRBJ2-7; D is tentatively TRBD1 or TRBD2 (6 bases each). The CDR3 consists of 17 residues. Germline V gives CDR1 DFQATT, CDR2 SNEGSKA (reference sequence). Trimming took off 0 bases at V and 2 bases at J, with 20 bases between the two ends.

This clonotype was observed many times. CDR3 bases: TGTGCCACCAGCAGGGATGGACAGTCTAACTCACCCCTCCACTTT. Its translation is CATSRDGQSNSPLHF. The chain employs TRBV15 and TRBJ1-6; weak D call: TRBD1 (6 bases). There are 15 residues in the CDR3. Per germline, CDR1 LNHNV and CDR2 YYDKDF (reference sequence). The V and J ends lost 3 bases and 10 bases respectively, with 16 bases between them.

This clonotype came up many times. V usage is TRBV12-3 or TRBV12-4 and J usage is TRBJ2-7, with 8 bases lining up with TRBD2. Germline trimming cut 2 bases from V and 2 bases from J; bases unmatched to any gene: 2. The CDR3 runs 14 residues. The CDR3: CASSLQRGPYEQYF. The CDR3 DNA sequence: TGTGCCAGCAGTTTACAGCGGGGGCCCTACGAGCAGTACTTC.

This chain links TRBV5-1 with TRBJ1-3; possible D gene TRBD1, 5 bases. Between the trimmed V and J ends, which lost 4 bases and 0 bases, there was a span of 14 bases. Germline V gives CDR1 SGHRS, CDR2 YFSETQ. The length of the CDR3 is 16 residues. The CDR3 spells CASSLSTGSSGNTIYF. The CDR3 bases are TGCGCCAGCAGCCTATCCACAGGTTCCTCTGGAAACACCATATATTTT.

This clonotype was recorded at least ten times. The rearrangement uses TRBV6-5 and TRBJ1-1; TRBD1 is a possible D gene (6 bases). Trimming left V 2 bases short and J 0 bases short, with 16 bases between. The CDR3 is 17 amino acids. Per the germline V gene, CDR1 is MNHEY and CDR2 is SVGAGI. CDR3 coding DNA: TGTGCCAGCAGTTACCCATCCTGGGGGCACATGAACACTGAAGCTTTCTTT. This encodes CASSYPSWGHMNTEAFF.

This clonotype was detected ten times or more. The chain combines TRBV18 with TRBJ2-3; D not resolved. The CDR3 covers 16 residues. With 2 bases removed from V and 1 base from J, the gap between germline ends came to 13 bases. Germline-derived CDR1 and CDR2 are KGHSH and LQKENI. CDR3: CASSPSEFPGTDTQYF. The CDR3 DNA sequence: TGTGCCAGCTCACCAAGTGAGTTCCCTGGCACAGATACGCAGTATTTT.

This clonotype was seen more than once but under ten times. V and J are TRBV29-1 and TRBJ2-1, with D perhaps TRBD2 (7 bases). The ends were cut back, 7 bases at V and 6 bases at J, with 19 bases in the middle. The CDR3 loop spans 14 amino acids. CDR1 SQVTM and CDR2 ANQGSEA come from the germline V gene. CDR3 bases: TGCAGCGCCGTACTGGGCGGGGGCCGCAATGAGCAGTTCTTC. This codes for CSAVLGGGRNEQFF.

This clonotype was recorded many times. The chain links TRBV18 to TRBJ2-1; TRBD1 agrees at 7 bases. The CDR3 is 15 residues long. Germline CDR1 KGHSH, CDR2 LQKENI. Trimming at V came to 3 bases and at J to 1 base, leaving 3 bases not matched to a gene. Here the CDR3 reads CASSPKQGSYNEQFF. For the CDR3, the DNA is TGTGCCAGCTCACCGAAACAGGGGTCCTACAATGAGCAGTTCTTC.

At least ten counts were recorded for this clonotype. The V call is TRBV28, the J call TRBJ1-2, with D possibly TRBD1 on 5 matching bases. This CDR3 spans 16 amino acids. Germline V gene sequence: CDR1 MDHEN, CDR2 SYDVKM. Between the trimmed V and J ends, which lost 6 bases and 4 bases, there was a span of 21 bases. CDR3 DNA: TGTGCCAGCAGCCCAAGGATGGCGGGGGTTAGCTATGGCTACACCTTC. Its protein product is CASSPRMAGVSYGYTF.

This clonotype was seen a few times. The V and J genes are TRBV6-1 and TRBJ1-2; tentatively, D is TRBD1 (6 bases). Germline CDR1 reads MNHNS; CDR2 reads SASEGT. The CDR3 has 14 amino acids. V lost 6 bases, J lost 6 bases, and 17 bases lay in between. As DNA, the CDR3 is TGTGCCAGCAGGGAGCAGGGGAATAGGAATGGCTACACCTTC. It is translated as CASREQGNRNGYTF.

In its sample, this clonotype was seen many times. The chain combines TRBV6-2 or TRBV6-3 with TRBJ2-5, with D maybe TRBD2 (6 bases). V dropped 6 bases and J dropped 2 bases, with 16 bases sitting between them. The V gene's germline CDR1 is MNHEY and CDR2 SVGEGT. The CDR3 runs to 15 residues. This CDR3 is CASRLYGGLQETQYF. CDR3 DNA: TGTGCCAGCAGACTATACGGGGGTTTGCAAGAGACCCAGTACTTC.

This clonotype was seen ten or more times. The chain combines TRBV5-5 with TRBJ1-5; 8 bases line up with TRBD1. From germline, CDR1 is SGHKS and CDR2 YYEKEE (reference sequence). The CDR3 is made up of 15 amino acids. J lost 7 bases, V lost 0 bases, and 6 bases had no gene match. The CDR3 loop reads CASSLDAGGWQPQHF. DNA of the CDR3: TGTGCCAGCAGCTTGGACGCAGGGGGCTGGCAGCCCCAGCATTTT.

This clonotype was found a few times. The chain combines TRBV10-3 with TRBJ1-6, with 8 bases matching TRBD1. Germline CDR1 reads ENHRY; CDR2 reads SYGVKD. CDR3 length: 17 amino acids. Trimming at V came to 7 bases and at J to 2 bases, leaving 10 bases not matched to a gene. CDR3 in DNA: TGTGCCATCAATGCCGGACAGGGTACCACCTATAATTCACCCCTCCACTTT. This sequence encodes CAINAGQGTTYNSPLHF.

J is TRBJ1-1 and V is TRBV29-1; D is unclear. The germline CDR1 and CDR2 sequences are SQVTM and ANQGSEA. Between the trimmed V and J ends, which lost 3 bases and 0 bases, there was a span of 11 bases. The CDR3 is 14 residues long. CDR3 nucleotides: TGCAGCGTTGATCCGGGTCCTATGAACACTGAAGCTTTCTTT. Protein sequence: CSVDPGPMNTEAFF.